A selection of T cell receptor beta chains follows, all from one sample in a study of blood T cell repertoires in COVID-19. Sequencing used immunoSEQ multiplex PCR; TCRdb keeps in-frame clones, though not all of them. The sample contains 150,000 to 200,000 clones, about 91% of which appear only once. Sequencing was performed on PBMCs or T cells enriched from blood (not recorded which). These receptors were taken from a woman aged 18-29 years who had recovered from COVID-19. Each CDR3 is given with its conserved first and last residue. Fields, in order: V gene, J gene, CDR3 length, D gene, clone size, CDR3 protein, CDR3 DNA. A D gene is named only where the DNA matches it firmly. Size is omitted from some rows. Given values are once, few, many or a class for expanded clones.

TRBV5-1	TRBJ2-3	15	TRBD2	NA	CASSLDSGRGYTQYF	TGCGCCAGCAGCTTGGATAGCGGGAGAGGGTATACGCAGTATTTT
TRBV6-5	TRBJ2-7	13	TRBD1	NA	CASSRAGGREQYF	TGTGCCAGCAGTCGGGCAGGGGGCCGCGAGCAGTACTTC
TRBV28	TRBJ1-2	16	TRBD1	NA	CASSKIGQGAGYGYTF	TGTGCCAGCAGTAAGATTGGACAGGGGGCAGGGTATGGCTACACCTTC
TRBV4-1	TRBJ2-2	16	TRBD1	NA	CASSQVIGGYTGELFF	TGCGCCAGCAGCCAGGTGATAGGGGGCTACACCGGGGAGCTGTTTTTT
TRBV7-2	TRBJ2-7	15	TRBD2	NA	CASSLNAGGPYEQYF	TGTGCCAGCAGCTTAAACGCGGGAGGGCCGTACGAGCAGTACTTC
TRBV4-3	TRBJ2-2	13	NA	NA	CASSQAGPGELFF	TGCGCCAGCAGCCAAGCAGGGCCCGGGGAGCTGTTTTTT
TRBV5-1	TRBJ2-7	12	NA	few	CASSLTDYEQYF	TGCGCCAGCAGCTTAACTGACTACGAGCAGTACTTC
TRBV30	TRBJ1-2	14	TRBD1	NA	CAWSRDRGSYGYTF	TGTGCCTGGAGTCGGGACAGGGGCAGCTATGGCTACACCTTC
TRBV6-6	TRBJ2-7	17	TRBD2	few	CASSPGLAGVGSYEQYF	TGTGCCAGCAGTCCAGGACTAGCGGGAGTGGGTTCCTACGAGCAGTACTTC
TRBV6-4	TRBJ2-1	15	NA	NA	CASSDSARIPNEQFF	TGTGCCAGCAGTGACTCGGCTAGAATCCCGAATGAGCAGTTCTTC
TRBV28	TRBJ1-3	13	NA	NA	CASRGDPGNTIYF	TGTGCCAGCAGAGGAGACCCTGGAAACACCATATATTTT
TRBV2	TRBJ2-5	15	TRBD2	NA	CASSELAGSQETQYF	TGTGCCAGCAGTGAACTAGCGGGCAGCCAAGAGACCCAGTACTTC
TRBV14	TRBJ2-1	16	TRBD2	many	CASSNRLAGLYNEQFF	TGTGCCAGCAGCAACAGACTAGCGGGGCTTTACAATGAGCAGTTCTTC
TRBV2	TRBJ1-2	13	TRBD1	NA	CASRWTGEDGYTF	TGTGCCAGCAGATGGACAGGGGAGGATGGCTACACCTTC
TRBV7-6	TRBJ1-3	14	NA	few	CASSLRTDGNTIYF	TGTGCCAGCAGCTTAAGGACAGATGGAAACACCATATATTTT
TRBV6-5	TRBJ1-1	14	TRBD1	NA	CASSSGTGATEAFF	TGTGCCAGCAGTTCCGGGACAGGGGCCACTGAAGCTTTCTTT
TRBV30	TRBJ1-4	12	NA	NA	CAWKRSWRKLFF	TGTGCCTGGAAACGATCCTGGAGGAAACTGTTTTTT
TRBV7-9	TRBJ1-4	15	TRBD1	NA	CASSFDRVTNEKLFF	TGTGCCAGCAGCTTCGACAGGGTAACTAATGAAAAACTGTTTTTT
TRBV20-1	TRBJ2-7	11	NA	NA	CSARVADEQYF	TGCAGTGCTAGAGTAGCTGACGAGCAGTACTTC
TRBV29-1	TRBJ2-7	14	TRBD1	NA	CSVVGDRGFHEQYF	TGCAGCGTTGTGGGGGACAGGGGGTTCCACGAGCAGTACTTC
TRBV4-1	TRBJ2-1	16	TRBD1	NA	CASSPRQGSSYNEQFF	TGCGCCAGCAGCCCGCGACAGGGGAGCTCCTACAATGAGCAGTTCTTC
TRBV18	TRBJ2-7	17	TRBD2	NA	CASSRYGAGGPVYEQYF	TGTGCCAGCTCTAGGTATGGCGCGGGAGGGCCGGTCTACGAGCAGTACTTC
TRBV7-8	TRBJ2-5	18	TRBD2	NA	CASSFPHGSGRAQETQYF	TGTGCCAGCAGCTTCCCCCATGGTAGCGGGAGGGCCCAAGAGACCCAGTACTTC
TRBV28	TRBJ2-4	15	TRBD2	NA	CASTGGALAKNIQYF	TGTGCCAGCACCGGGGGGGCCCTAGCCAAAAACATTCAGTACTTC
TRBV11-3	TRBJ1-1	13	TRBD1	NA	CASSLEQGSEAFF	TGTGCCAGCAGCTTAGAACAGGGGTCTGAAGCTTTCTTT